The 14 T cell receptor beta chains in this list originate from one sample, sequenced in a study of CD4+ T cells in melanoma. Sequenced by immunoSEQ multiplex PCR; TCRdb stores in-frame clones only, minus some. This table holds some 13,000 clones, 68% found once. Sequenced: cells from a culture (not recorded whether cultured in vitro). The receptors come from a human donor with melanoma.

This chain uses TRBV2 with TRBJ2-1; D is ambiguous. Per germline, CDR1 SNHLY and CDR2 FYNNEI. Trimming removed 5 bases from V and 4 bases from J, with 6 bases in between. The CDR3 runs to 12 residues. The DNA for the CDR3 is TGTGCCAGCAGTTTACTTTACAATGAGCAGTTCTTC. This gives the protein CASSLLYNEQFF.

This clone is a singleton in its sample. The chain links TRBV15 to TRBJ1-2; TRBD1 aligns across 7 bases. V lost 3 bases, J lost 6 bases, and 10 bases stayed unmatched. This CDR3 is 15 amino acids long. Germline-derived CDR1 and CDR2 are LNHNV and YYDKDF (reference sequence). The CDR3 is CATSSLDRVGNGYTF. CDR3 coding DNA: TGTGCCACCAGCAGCCTAGACAGGGTCGGAAATGGCTACACCTTC.

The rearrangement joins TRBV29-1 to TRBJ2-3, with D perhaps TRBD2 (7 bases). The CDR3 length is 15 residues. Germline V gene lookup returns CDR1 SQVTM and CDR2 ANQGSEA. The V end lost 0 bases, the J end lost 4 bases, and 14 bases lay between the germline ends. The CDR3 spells CSVEEGGQVADTQYF. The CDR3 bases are TGCAGCGTTGAAGAGGGGGGGCAGGTTGCAGATACGCAGTATTTT.

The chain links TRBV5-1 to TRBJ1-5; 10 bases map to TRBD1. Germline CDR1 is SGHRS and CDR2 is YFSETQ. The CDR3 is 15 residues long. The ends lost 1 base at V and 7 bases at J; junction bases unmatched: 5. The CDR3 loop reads CASSLSGDRGQPQHF. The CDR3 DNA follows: TGCGCCAGCAGCTTGTCGGGGGACAGGGGCCAGCCCCAGCATTTT.

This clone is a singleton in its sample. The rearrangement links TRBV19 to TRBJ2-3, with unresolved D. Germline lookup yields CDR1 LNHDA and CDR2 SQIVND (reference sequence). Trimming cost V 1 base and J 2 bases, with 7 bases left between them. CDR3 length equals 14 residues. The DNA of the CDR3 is TGTGCCAGTAGTATAGTGGCCTTCACAGATACGCAGTATTTT. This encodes CASSIVAFTDTQYF. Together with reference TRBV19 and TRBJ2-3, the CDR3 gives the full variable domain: DGGITQSPKYLFRKEGQNVTLSCEQNLNHDAMYWYRQDPGQGLRLIYYSQIVNDFQKGDIAEGYSVSREKKESFPLTVTSAQKNPTAFYLCASSIVAFTDTQYFGPGTRLTVL.

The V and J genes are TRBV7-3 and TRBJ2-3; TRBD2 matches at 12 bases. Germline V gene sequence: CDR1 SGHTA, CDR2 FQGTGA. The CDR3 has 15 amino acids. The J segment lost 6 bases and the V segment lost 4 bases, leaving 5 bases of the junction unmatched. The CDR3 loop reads CASSSTSGGGDTQYF. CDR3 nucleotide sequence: TGTGCCAGCAGCTCGACTAGCGGGGGTGGTGATACGCAGTATTTT.

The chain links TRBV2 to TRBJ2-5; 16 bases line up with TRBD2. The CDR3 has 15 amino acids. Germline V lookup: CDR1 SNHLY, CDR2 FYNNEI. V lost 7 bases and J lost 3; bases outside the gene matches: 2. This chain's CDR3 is CASKGLAGGKETQYF. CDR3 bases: TGTGCCAGCAAGGGACTAGCGGGGGGGAAAGAGACCCAGTACTTC.

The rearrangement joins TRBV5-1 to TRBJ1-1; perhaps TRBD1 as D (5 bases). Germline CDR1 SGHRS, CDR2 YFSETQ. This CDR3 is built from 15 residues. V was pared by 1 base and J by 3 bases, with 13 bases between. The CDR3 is CASSLLGEGHTEAFF. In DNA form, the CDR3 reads TGCGCCAGCAGCTTGTTGGGGGAGGGTCACACTGAAGCTTTCTTT.

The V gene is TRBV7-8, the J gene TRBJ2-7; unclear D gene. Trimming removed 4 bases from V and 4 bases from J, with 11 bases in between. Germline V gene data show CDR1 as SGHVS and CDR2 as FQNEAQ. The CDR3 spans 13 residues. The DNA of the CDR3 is TGTGCCAGCAGCTCCGTGATCCGGTACGAGCAGTACTTC. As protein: CASSSVIRYEQYF.

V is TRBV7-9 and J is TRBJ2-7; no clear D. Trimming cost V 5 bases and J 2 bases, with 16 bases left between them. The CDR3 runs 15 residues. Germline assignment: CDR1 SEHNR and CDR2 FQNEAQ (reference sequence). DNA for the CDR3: TGTGCCAGCAGCCCCCGTCTTGGGCATCCCTACGAGCAGTACTTC. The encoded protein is CASSPRLGHPYEQYF.

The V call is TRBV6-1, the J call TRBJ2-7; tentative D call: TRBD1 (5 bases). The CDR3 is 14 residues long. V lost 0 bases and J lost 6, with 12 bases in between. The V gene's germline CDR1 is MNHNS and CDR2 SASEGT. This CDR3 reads CASSEAHRFREQYF. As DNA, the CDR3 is TGTGCCAGCAGTGAAGCGCACAGGTTCCGCGAGCAGTACTTC.

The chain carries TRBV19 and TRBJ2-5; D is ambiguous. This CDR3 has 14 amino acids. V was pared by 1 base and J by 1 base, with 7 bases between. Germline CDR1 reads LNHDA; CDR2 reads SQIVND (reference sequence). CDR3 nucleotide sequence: TGTGCCAGTAGTATAGGGCCGACCCAAGAGACCCAGTACTTC. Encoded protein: CASSIGPTQETQYF.

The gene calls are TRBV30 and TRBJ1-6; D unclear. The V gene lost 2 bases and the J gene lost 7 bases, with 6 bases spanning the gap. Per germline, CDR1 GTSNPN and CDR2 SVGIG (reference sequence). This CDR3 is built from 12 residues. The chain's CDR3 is CAWSPQNSPLHF. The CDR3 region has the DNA TGTGCCTGGAGTCCTCAGAATTCACCCCTCCACTTT.

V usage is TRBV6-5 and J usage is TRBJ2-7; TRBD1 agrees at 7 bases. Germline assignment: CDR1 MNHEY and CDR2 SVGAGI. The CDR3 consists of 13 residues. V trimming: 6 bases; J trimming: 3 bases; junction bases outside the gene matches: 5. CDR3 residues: CASSRQGYYEQYF. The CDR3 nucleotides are TGTGCCAGCAGCCGACAGGGCTACTACGAGCAGTACTTC.